The present T cell receptor beta chain was sequenced within a study of OX40 agonist ivuxolimab in advanced cancers. Overall study context: Antecedent anti-PD-1, anti-PD-L1 or anti-CTLA-4 therapy was permissible, with under 50% having received some.

TCRdb's copy holds only in-frame clones and misses some; the assay was immunoSEQ multiplex PCR. The sample has some 80,000 clones; around nine tenths are singletons. Trimming pared 0 bases from V and 2 bases from J, leaving 7 bases between. This CDR3 region has 14 residues. Germline V gene lookup returns CDR1 SGHDN and CDR2 FVKESK. Study outcomes and limitations: Within 6 weeks, CD4+ and CD8+ blood T cells expanded clonally at 0.1 to 3.0 mg/kg.

Researchers took blood at baseline, on cycle 4 day 1, and on cycle 7 day 1. With respect to this clone: Antigen specificity is unknown.

The source of this sequence is an adult with an advanced solid tumor such as melanoma, head and neck, liver or kidney cancer. V usage is TRBV14 and J usage is TRBJ1-2; D ambiguous. This specimen consisted of CD4+ or CD8+ T cells sorted from blood, obtained in a trial of the OX40 agonist ivuxolimab. As DNA, the CDR3 is TGTGCCAGCAGCCAAGATGCAGGAAACTATGGCTACACCTTC. Protein: CASSQDAGNYGYTF.